This is a list of T cell receptor beta chains from one sample in a study of blood T cell repertoires in COVID-19. The assay was immunoSEQ multiplex PCR, and TCRdb's table has in-frame clones only and misses some. The sample lists under 250,000 clones, about 91% occurring once. The sample consisted of peripheral blood. These receptors came from a woman aged 25 to 39 with COVID-19, enrolled during active disease. CDR3s leave out the opening cysteine and the closing phenylalanine or tryptophan.

TRBJ1-2,TRBV28,ASSSHRGNGYT
TRBJ1-4,TRBV27,ASSLTGGEKLF
TRBJ2-5,TRBV28,ASSPRQGGETQY
TRBJ2-7,TRBV6-5,ASSFRATYEQY
TRBJ2-1,TRBV18,ASSPPSADEQF
TRBJ2-5,TRBV18,ASSPVGGQETQY
TRBJ2-1,TRBV19,ASSIQWAPYNEQF
TRBJ1-2,TRBV18,ASAGETNYGYT
TRBJ2-3,TRBV27,ASSLAAGADTQY
TRBJ1-1,TRBV27,ASSPSGQGNTEAF
TRBJ2-7,TRBV15,ATSTGQAYEQY
TRBJ1-2,TRBV28,ASSPEPTGTYGYT
TRBJ1-4,TRBV9,ASSVDGTGFEKLF
TRBJ2-1,TRBV5-1,ASSLRAGLAGGNEQF
TRBJ1-3,TRBV29-1,SVARLGGGNTIY
TRBJ1-6,TRBV4-3,ASSQLRGNLH
TRBJ1-1,TRBV30,AWSVLPFGNGGTEAF
TRBJ1-6,TRBV6-1,ASSGNRNADYNSPLH
TRBJ2-5,TRBV7-9,ASSPNRGPGETQY
TRBJ1-2,TRBV6-5,ASSYSQGANYGYT
TRBJ1-3,TRBV2,ASRGTGGSGNTIY
TRBJ1-1,TRBV5-1,ASSLGGGGGTEAF
TRBJ2-2,TRBV3-1/TRBV3-2,ASSQQYGGQNTGELF
TRBJ1-5,TRBV7-9,ASTRQGLNQPQH
TRBJ1-1,TRBV7-9,ASSSPPAGTNKLNTEAF
TRBJ2-5,TRBV7-9,ASSLQGTSWETQY
TRBJ1-2,TRBV15,ATSRGRDIMDNRNGYT
TRBJ2-7,TRBV2,ASRETGSYEQY
TRBJ1-1,TRBV7-2,ASSLGDPRDTEAF
TRBJ2-5,TRBV11-2,ASSHRGETQY
TRBJ1-2,TRBV6-2/TRBV6-3,ASSRTPGGGYT
TRBJ2-2,TRBV6-1,ASSFSSGELF
TRBJ2-2,TRBV7-9,ASSPPIASGELF
TRBJ2-5,TRBV5-1,ASSLGDRVQETQY
TRBJ1-2,TRBV19,ASNYQGSYGYT
TRBJ2-3,TRBV5-1,ASTLRGTSGGADTQY
TRBJ1-2,TRBV7-2,ASSSTVGGVYGYT
TRBJ2-1,TRBV24-1,ATSDNRVNEQF
TRBJ2-5,TRBV4-1,ASSQAVLGEGSQY
TRBJ2-3,TRBV9,ASSVEFRGYTDTQY
TRBJ1-1,TRBV19,ASSTQGRRTEAF
TRBJ1-5,TRBV19,ASRTGQGGNQPQH
TRBJ2-1,TRBV18,ASSPPTGVDEQF
TRBJ1-1,TRBV19,ASSLTGAALGNTEAF
TRBJ2-1,TRBV7-9,ATGASGSTGRPDEQF
TRBJ2-7,TRBV11-2,ASSRQGGSYEQY
TRBJ2-5,TRBV2,ASSGVDWRGWIAQY
TRBJ1-1,TRBV19,ASTVLLMNTEAF
TRBJ1-4,TRBV28,ASSFRDNRAREKLF
TRBJ1-2,TRBV10-1,ASSGRTGVGIYGYT
TRBJ1-4,TRBV5-1,ASSLVGPIGEKLF
TRBJ1-2,TRBV4-3,ASSQEHRGYGYT
TRBJ2-3,TRBV5-4,ASRVAGQATDTQY
TRBJ2-1,TRBV10-2,ASSEYRAGDKNEQF
TRBJ1-3,TRBV2,ASSGAGGNTIY
TRBJ2-5,TRBV25-1,ASSARLAGTETQY
TRBJ2-2,TRBV24-1,ATSRKTRSGSAGELF
TRBJ1-3,TRBV5-1,ASSLGAGGNTIY
TRBJ1-6,TRBV10-3,AISEGRFGGPLH